Sequencing of this T cell receptor (beta chain) was carried out in a study of blood T cell repertoires in COVID-19 (dated by TCRdb to about 2020). Broadly, across the study: Samples from collaborators originated in the United States, Italy and Spain and spanned both the acute and convalescent phases of COVID-19. The material from the prospective study consisted of cDNA or gDNA derived from T cells, B-cell-depleted T cells, or PBMCs. Deeply sampled blood TCRbeta repertoires from subjects exposed to, actively infected with, or recovered from COVID-19 were included in the dataset. The repertoires were released in a freely available public database meant as a resource for research on the immune response to SARS-CoV-2. The samples were drawn from two sources: the first 160 participants of the ongoing ImmuneRACE study, and some 1,300 subjects contributed by 6 global collaborators. Nearly every sample came with metadata listing a de-identified subject ID, COVID-19 status, age in years and sex. HLA class I and class II types, where available, came from metadata supplied by the sample provider rather than from assay-based typing. Here is what the overall study found, with its caveats: Clinical and demographic metadata were provided uncurated, with the amount varying by source and participant.

CDR1 and CDR2 (MNHEY, SMNVEV) derive from the germline V gene (reference sequence). From the cysteine through the phenylalanine, the CDR3 covers 19 amino acids. CDR3 DNA is the only sequence kept; it has 57 bases, read in frame from the first base. Ends trimmed: V by 5 bases, J by 6 bases; bases unmatched to a gene: 16. Collaborating institutions collected whole blood in K2EDTA tubes following their own protocols. Collaborator samples were shipped for TCRbeta analysis as frozen whole blood, isolated PBMCs, or DNA extracted from either sample type. The immunoSEQ Assay, a bias-controlled multiplex PCR, was used to amplify TCRbeta CDR3 regions from genomic DNA. Per the source publication's procedure: The number of nucleated cells in each sample was estimated by amplification of reference gene primers within the assay. To quantify the absolute abundance of each unique TCRbeta CDR3 rearrangement, sequence reads were collapsed and filtered. For each sample, productive Simpson clonality was calculated by taking the square root of Simpson's diversity index across productive rearrangements. As stored in TCRdb, this immuneACCESS dataset retains in-frame rearrangements with V and J assigned. A fraction of the clones does not appear; measured against another copy, unresolved V genes explain less than half of the discrepancy, and the remainder lacks a known reason. V, J and clone size were drawn from that table, and D and trimming were deduced from the DNA. The sample table shows some 100,000 clones, and more than 75% are seen once. The ten largest make up roughly a sixth of the sample.

Regarding this clone: The antigen this receptor binds is unknown. Base qualities are missing; no much larger clone stands one base away.

The sequenced sample was peripheral blood. The TCR originated in a human donor in a cohort sampled during active COVID-19. Recombination linked TRBV27 to TRBJ2-3, with TRBD2 identical over 14 junction bases. The DNA sequence is TGTGCCAGCAGTGAGGACGGACTAGCGGGGGGCCCGCAAAAGGATACGCAGTATTTT. The translation is CASSEDGLAGGPQKDTQYF.